One sample yielded the 27 T cell receptor beta chains listed below, sequenced in a study of technical replicates of blood from four donors. Only in-frame clones appear in the TCRdb table, and some are missing; sequencing was by immunoSEQ multiplex PCR. The sample holds some 85,000 clones; 95% to 97% are singletons and the top ten take under 0.4%. The sequencing input was T cells isolated from PBMCs. The receptors were sampled from a human donor in good health.

The chain is built from TRBV28 and TRBJ1-5, with D unresolved. V was pared by 8 bases and J by 2 bases, with 22 bases between. This CDR3 region has 17 residues. Germline lookup yields CDR1 MDHEN and CDR2 SYDVKM. The CDR3 reads CASGPRLLKKGNQPQHF. CDR3 DNA: TGTGCCAGCGGCCCCCGACTCTTAAAGAAGGGCAATCAGCCCCAGCATTTT.

The chain links TRBV25-1 to TRBJ2-7; D gene unclear. Germline V gene lookup returns CDR1 MGHDK and CDR2 SYGVNS. Trimming took 5 bases from V and 3 from J, leaving 8 bases between them. The CDR3 spans 12 residues. In nucleotides, the CDR3 is TGTGCCAGCAGTTCAGGTGGCTACGAGCAGTACTTC. Its translation: CASSSGGYEQYF.

This clone has only one observation. The chain uses TRBV6-5 and TRBJ1-2; D perhaps matches TRBD1 (5 bases). Between the trimmed V and J ends, which lost 5 bases and 0 bases, there was a span of 10 bases. There are 14 residues in the CDR3. Germline CDR1 reads MNHEY; CDR2 reads SVGAGI. The DNA of the CDR3 is TGTGCCAGCAGTCGGGACTTAGCTAACTATGGCTACACCTTC. Translated, it gives CASSRDLANYGYTF.

The V gene is TRBV10-3, the J gene TRBJ1-5, with D perhaps matching TRBD1 (6 bases). Trimming removed 6 bases at V and 0 bases at J, with 15 bases between. The CDR3 totals 16 residues. CDR1 is ENHRY, CDR2 SYGVKD, per germline. CDR3: CAISQGWENSNQPQHF. As DNA, the CDR3 is TGTGCCATCAGCCAGGGGTGGGAGAATAGCAATCAGCCCCAGCATTTT.

CDR3 loop: CASSLGARGPETNEKLFF. DNA for the CDR3: TGTGCCAGCAGCCTGGGTGCCAGGGGGCCTGAGACTAATGAAAAACTGTTTTTT. V is TRBV5-6 and J is TRBJ1-4; 8 nucleotides line up with TRBD1. With V trimmed by 4 bases and J by 2 bases, 13 bases remained unmatched. This CDR3 has 18 amino acids. Germline CDR1 SGHDT, CDR2 YYEEEE.

This chain links TRBV5-5 with TRBJ2-1; 8 positions match TRBD2. The V gene end was trimmed by 4 bases and the J gene end by 4 bases; junction bases not matched to a gene: 10. CDR3 length: 16 residues. Germline V gene lookup returns CDR1 SGHKS and CDR2 YYEKEE (reference sequence). The CDR3 DNA is TGTGCCAGCAGCCTACCCTCTAGCGGGCGGTACAATGAGCAGTTCTTC. Residues: CASSLPSSGRYNEQFF. The full variable domain, rest sourced from reference TRBV5-5 and TRBJ2-1, is DAGVTQSPTHLIKTRGQQVTLRCSPISGHKSVSWYQQVLGQGPQFIFQYYEKEERGRGNFPDRFSARQFPNYSSELNVNALLLGDSALYLCASSLPSSGRYNEQFFGPGTRLTVL.

The J gene is TRBJ2-3, the V gene TRBV5-5; D is uncertain. Trimming left V 3 bases short and J 0 bases short, with 8 bases between. Germline values: CDR1 SGHKS, CDR2 YYEKEE (reference sequence). The CDR3 length is 14 residues. The CDR3 nucleotides read TGTGCCAGCAGCTCATACAGAAGCACAGATACGCAGTATTTT. It encodes CASSSYRSTDTQYF.

The chain employs TRBV30 and TRBJ2-1; D is undetermined. CDR1 is GTSNPN and CDR2 is SVGIG in the germline V gene (reference sequence). The length of the CDR3 is 13 residues. V was shortened by 2 bases and J by 10 bases, with 15 bases between the two germline ends. The CDR3 region is CAWSRPLTGEQFF. The CDR3 DNA follows: TGTGCCTGGAGTCGACCATTGACCGGGGAGCAGTTCTTC. Together with reference TRBV30 and TRBJ2-1, the CDR3 gives the full variable domain: SQTIHQWPATLVQPVGSPLSLECTVEGTSNPNLYWYRQAAGRGLQLLFYSVGIGQISSEVPQNLSASRPQDRQFILSSKKLLLSDSGFYLCAWSRPLTGEQFFGPGTRLTVL.

This chain uses TRBV18 with TRBJ2-5; the D is unclear. The CDR3 sequence is 12 residues long. The germline CDR1 and CDR2 sequences are KGHSH and LQKENI. V was pared by 1 base and J by 2 bases, with 2 bases between. DNA of the CDR3: TGTGCCAGCTCACCACTACAAGAGACCCAGTACTTC. This codes for CASSPLQETQYF. The full variable domain, its missing parts supplied by reference TRBV18 and TRBJ2-5, is NAGVMQNPRHLVRRRGQEARLRCSPMKGHSHVYWYRQLPEEGLKFMVYLQKENIIDESGMPKERFSAEFPKEGPSILRIQQVVRGDSAAYFCASSPLQETQYFGPGTRLLVL.

The CDR3 sequence is CASSPSGSEQYF. The CDR3 DNA is TGTGCCAGCTCGCCCAGCGGGAGCGAGCAGTACTTC. The gene calls are TRBV18 and TRBJ2-7; 8 positions agree with TRBD2. Trimming cost V 6 bases and J 6 bases; bases outside gene matches: 4. The germline V gene has CDR1 KGHSH and CDR2 LQKENI. The CDR3 runs to 12 residues.

The chain is built from TRBV7-2 and TRBJ2-3; D is ambiguous. V was pared by 3 bases and J by 3 bases, with 7 bases between. The CDR3 loop spans 13 amino acids. Germline CDR1 and CDR2: SGHTA and FQGNSA. The CDR3 loop reads CASSFLSTDTQYF. CDR3 nucleotides: TGTGCCAGCAGCTTTTTGTCGACAGATACGCAGTATTTT.

V and J are TRBV15 and TRBJ2-1, with 10 bases lining up with TRBD2. Germline V gives CDR1 LNHNV, CDR2 YYDKDF (reference sequence). This CDR3 region has 16 residues. Unmatched junction bases numbered 3, after V lost 0 bases and J lost 4 bases. The DNA of the CDR3 is TGTGCCACCAGCAGAGATCTACTAGCGGGATACAATGAGCAGTTCTTC. Residues: CATSRDLLAGYNEQFF.

The V and J genes are TRBV7-9 and TRBJ2-1; D is ambiguous. CDR3 size: 11 residues. Germline assignment: CDR1 SEHNR and CDR2 FQNEAQ (reference sequence). V gave up 10 bases and J gave up 6 bases, with 10 bases separating them. CDR3 coding DNA: TGTGCCACCCAGACTCCCAATGAGCAGTTCTTC. Its translation: CATQTPNEQFF.

CDR3 amino acids: CASSRERASGSHYEQYF. The CDR3, as DNA: TGTGCCAGCTCACGAGAGAGAGCTAGCGGGAGCCACTACGAGCAGTACTTC. The chain carries TRBV18 and TRBJ2-7; the match to TRBD2 covers 10 bases. This CDR3 has 17 residues. V shed 4 bases, J shed 3 bases, and the junction held 12 bases outside the gene matches. CDR1 is KGHSH, CDR2 LQKENI, per germline. The variable domain in full, with the rest retrieved from reference TRBV18 and TRBJ2-7, is NAGVMQNPRHLVRRRGQEARLRCSPMKGHSHVYWYRQLPEEGLKFMVYLQKENIIDESGMPKERFSAEFPKEGPSILRIQQVVRGDSAAYFCASSRERASGSHYEQYFGPGTRLTVT.

The rearrangement uses TRBV27 and TRBJ1-2, with D maybe TRBD1 (5 bases). This CDR3 has 13 residues. Germline CDR1 is MNHEY and CDR2 is SMNVEV (reference sequence). The V gene lost 2 bases and the J gene lost 8 bases, with 12 bases spanning the gap. Written as DNA, the CDR3 is TGTGCCAGCAGTTTAGTGCAGGGAGGAGGCTACACCTTC. Translation gives CASSLVQGGGYTF.

V is TRBV18 and J is TRBJ2-4, with D uncertain. Germline-derived CDR1 and CDR2 are KGHSH and LQKENI. The germline V and J ends were trimmed by 5 bases and 8 bases, with 7 bases remaining between them. This CDR3 is 11 amino acids long. For the CDR3, the DNA is TGTGCCAGCTCATCTGCGGACATTCAGTACTTC. Translating it yields CASSSADIQYF.

This chain joins TRBV19 and TRBJ2-1; 9 bases match TRBD1. The CDR3 runs to 14 residues. Germline V gene data show CDR1 as LNHDA and CDR2 as SQIVND (reference sequence). The ends lost 3 bases at V and 6 bases at J; junction bases unmatched: 3. The chain's CDR3 is CASSMGTGFNEQFF. The CDR3 DNA reads TGTGCCAGTAGTATGGGGACAGGGTTCAATGAGCAGTTCTTC.

J is TRBJ1-4 and V is TRBV4-2; 7 positions agree with TRBD1. J gave up 0 bases and V 4 bases, and 8 bases lay outside the gene matches. This CDR3 has 17 amino acids. Germline CDR1 reads LGHNA; CDR2 reads YNFKEQ. The CDR3 spells CASSPAGTAATNEKLFF. CDR3 nucleotides: TGTGCCAGCAGCCCCGCGGGGACAGCTGCAACTAATGAAAAACTGTTTTTT.

The chain carries TRBV7-9 and TRBJ2-1; D may be TRBD1 (5 bases). This CDR3 has 13 residues. Trimming left V 1 base short and J 8 bases short, with 9 bases between. Germline CDR1 SEHNR, CDR2 FQNEAQ (reference sequence). DNA for the CDR3: TGTGCCAGCAGCTTAGGACAGTATCATGAGCAGTTCTTC. Translated: CASSLGQYHEQFF.

This clone is a singleton in its sample. This chain joins TRBV27 and TRBJ2-7, with 13 positions matching TRBD2. Losses at the gene ends were 8 bases for V and 4 bases for J; bases not matched to a gene: 5. This CDR3 comprises 14 residues. The V gene's germline CDR1 is MNHEY and CDR2 SMNVEV (reference sequence). Here the CDR3 reads CASAGLAGAYEQYF. The CDR3 bases are TGTGCCAGCGCTGGACTAGCGGGAGCATACGAGCAGTACTTC.

This clone was counted a few times. The genes are TRBV7-9 and TRBJ1-1; no clear D gene. The CDR3 has 13 amino acids. Germline assignment: CDR1 SEHNR and CDR2 FQNEAQ (reference sequence). Between the trimmed V and J ends, which lost 5 bases and 3 bases, there was a span of 10 bases. The CDR3 sequence: CASSPPQDTEAFF. The CDR3, as DNA: TGTGCCAGCAGCCCGCCCCAGGACACTGAAGCTTTCTTT. Full variable domain (rest looked up from reference TRBV7-9 and TRBJ1-1): DTGVSQNPRHKITKRGQNVTFRCDPISEHNRLYWYRQTLGQGPEFLTYFQNEAQLEKSRLLSDRFSAERPKGSFSTLEIQRTEQGDSAMYLCASSPPQDTEAFFGQGTRLTVV.

The J gene is TRBJ2-7, the V gene TRBV27; 7 bases agree with TRBD1. This CDR3 comprises 11 residues. The junction had 1 base not matched to a gene; V was cut back by 8 bases and J by 3 bases. Per the germline V gene, CDR1 is MNHEY and CDR2 is SMNVEV (reference sequence). CDR3 residues: CASGDSYEQYF. The CDR3 region has the DNA TGTGCCAGCGGGGACAGCTACGAGCAGTACTTC.

V is TRBV27 and J is TRBJ2-7; the match to TRBD1 covers 8 bases. In germline, CDR1 is MNHEY, CDR2 SMNVEV (reference sequence). J gave up 2 bases and V 5 bases, and 8 bases lay outside the gene matches. The CDR3 extends over 15 amino acids. The CDR3 loop reads CASSPQWGQAYEQYF. CDR3 DNA: TGTGCCAGCAGTCCTCAGTGGGGACAGGCCTACGAGCAGTACTTC.

In DNA form, the CDR3 reads TGTGCCAGCAGCGTAGATGACAGGTCCCGTGAGCAGTACTTC. Translation: CASSVDDRSREQYF. This sequence joins TRBV9 and TRBJ2-7; D perhaps matches TRBD1 (6 bases). V lost 0 bases, J lost 7 bases, and 14 bases lay in between. CDR1 and CDR2 from the germline V gene are SGDLS and YYNGEE. CDR3 length: 14 residues.

The chain links TRBV27 to TRBJ1-5; unclear D gene. Trimming removed 7 bases at V and 0 bases at J, with 13 bases between. Germline V lookup: CDR1 MNHEY, CDR2 SMNVEV (reference sequence). The CDR3 is made up of 15 amino acids. For the CDR3, the DNA is TGTGCCAGCACGCACCGAGGGTATAGCAATCAGCCCCAGCATTTT. Its translation: CASTHRGYSNQPQHF.

The chain carries TRBV19 and TRBJ2-2; TRBD1 matches at 7 bases. Germline CDR1 is LNHDA and CDR2 is SQIVND (reference sequence). The CDR3 is made up of 12 amino acids. The J segment lost 6 bases and the V segment lost 6 bases, leaving 1 base of the junction unmatched. The CDR3 protein is CASSRGSGELFF. CDR3 DNA: TGTGCCAGTAGCAGGGGGTCCGGGGAGCTGTTTTTT.

The chain combines TRBV6-5 with TRBJ2-3, with 10 bases fitting TRBD2. CDR3 length: 16 residues. Per germline, CDR1 MNHEY and CDR2 SVGAGI. V shed 0 bases, J shed 3 bases, and the junction held 3 bases outside the gene matches. The CDR3 loop reads CASSYSWTSGTDTQYF. The DNA for the CDR3 is TGTGCCAGCAGTTACTCCTGGACTAGCGGTACAGATACGCAGTATTTT.